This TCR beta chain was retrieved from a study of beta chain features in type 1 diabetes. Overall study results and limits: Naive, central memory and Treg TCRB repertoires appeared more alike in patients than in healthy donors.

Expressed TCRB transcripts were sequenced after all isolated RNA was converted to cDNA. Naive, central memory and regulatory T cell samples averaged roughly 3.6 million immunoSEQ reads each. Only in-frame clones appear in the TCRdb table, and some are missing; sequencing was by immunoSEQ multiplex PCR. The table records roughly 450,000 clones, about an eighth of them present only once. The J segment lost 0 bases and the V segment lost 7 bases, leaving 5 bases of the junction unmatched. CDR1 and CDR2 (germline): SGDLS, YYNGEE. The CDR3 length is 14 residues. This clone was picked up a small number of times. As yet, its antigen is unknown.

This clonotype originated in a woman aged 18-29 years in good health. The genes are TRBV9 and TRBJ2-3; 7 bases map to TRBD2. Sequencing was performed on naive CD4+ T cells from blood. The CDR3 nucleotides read TGTGCCAGCGGGGCGGGGGTTAGCACAGATACGCAGTATTTT. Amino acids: CASGAGVSTDTQYF.